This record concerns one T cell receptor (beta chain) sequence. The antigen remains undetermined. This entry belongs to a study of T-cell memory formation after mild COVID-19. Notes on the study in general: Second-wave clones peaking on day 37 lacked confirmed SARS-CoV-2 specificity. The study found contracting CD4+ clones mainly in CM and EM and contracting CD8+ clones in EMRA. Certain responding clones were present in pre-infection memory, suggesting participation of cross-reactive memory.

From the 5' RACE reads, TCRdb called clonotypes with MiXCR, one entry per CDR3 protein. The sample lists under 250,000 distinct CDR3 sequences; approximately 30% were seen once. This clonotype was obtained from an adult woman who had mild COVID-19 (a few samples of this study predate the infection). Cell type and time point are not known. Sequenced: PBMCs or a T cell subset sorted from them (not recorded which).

The CDR3 region has the DNA TGTGCCAGCAGTTTATTGGAGGGAAGCTCCTACGAGCAGTACTTC. It codes for CASSLLEGSSYEQYF. The rearrangement joins TRBV28 to TRBJ2-7; maybe TRBD2 (6 bases). Trimming cost V 1 base and J 0 bases, with 10 bases left between them. This CDR3 spans 15 amino acids. The germline V gene has CDR1 MDHEN and CDR2 SYDVKM.